Sequencing of this T cell receptor (beta chain) was carried out in a study of CD8 T cells in Susac syndrome. This CDR3 contains 14 residues. Trimming took 7 bases from V and 4 from J, leaving 16 bases between them. Per germline, CDR1 SNHLY and CDR2 FYNNEI. The controls were healthy donors who were matched for age and sex. TEMRA cells were FACS-enriched, with CD8+ and CD4+ T cells isolated negatively. An input of about 0.45 to 1 ug of RNA was subjected to reverse transcription using random hexamers. Each CDR3 protein gets one entry after TCRdb re-called the immunoSEQ multiplex PCR reads with MiXCR. The repertoire holds 150,000 to 200,000 distinct CDR3 sequences, 85% to 95% seen once, with 0.1% in the top ten.

The sequenced sample consisted of CD4+ T cells from PBMCs. V and J are TRBV2 and TRBJ2-5, with D perhaps matching TRBD2 (5 bases). This receptor was identified in a human donor in good health. CDR3 amino acids: CASKVKEVRETQYF. The CDR3 DNA sequence: TGTGCCAGCAAGGTGAAGGAGGTTCGAGAGACCCAGTACTTC.